These 15 T cell receptor beta chains were all obtained from the same sample, sequenced in a study of regulatory T cells in long-lasting Graves disease. Time point in this sample: newly diagnosed GD, antithyroid drugs for less than 3 months. Following extraction of RNA from PBMCs, that RNA was used to make the TCR library. In building TCR beta libraries, iRepertoire HTBI primers were used together with Arm-PCR of CDR3 regions. TCRdb itself ran the multiplex PCR reads through MiXCR, one entry per CDR3 protein. The sample contains about 220,000 distinct CDR3 sequences, around 17% of which appear only once. Sample: peripheral blood mononuclear cells (PBMCs), taken at new diagnosis, from a patient treated with antithyroid drugs. The receptors come from a female donor with Graves disease.

This clonotype has ten or more counts. V usage is TRBV28 and J usage is TRBJ1-2, with 9 bases aligning to TRBD1. The CDR3 loop spans 15 amino acids. Unmatched junction bases numbered 16, after V lost 11 bases and J lost 6 bases. Germline V gene data show CDR1 as MDHEN and CDR2 as SYDVKM. The CDR3 sequence: CAGSPGGTGPHGYTF. CDR3 sequence (DNA): TGTGCCGGTTCCCCCGGAGGGACAGGGCCCCATGGCTACACCTTC.

This clonotype was seen many times. The rearrangement joins TRBV11-3 to TRBJ2-1; a possible D gene is TRBD1 (6 bases). V was cut by 5 bases and J by 5 bases, with 13 bases left in between. Germline loops: CDR1 SGHNT, CDR2 YENEEA. CDR3 length equals 14 residues. The CDR3 DNA is TGTGCCAGCAGCCCGAGGGGGAGCCACAATGAGCAGTTCTTC. This gives the protein CASSPRGSHNEQFF. Complete variable domain (other parts from reference TRBV11-3 and TRBJ2-1): EAGVVQSPRYKIIEKKQPVAFWCNPISGHNTLYWYLQNLGQGPELLIRYENEEAVDDSQLPKDRFSAERLKGVDSTLKIQPAELGDSAVYLCASSPRGSHNEQFFGPGTRLTVL.

This clonotype was detected only a few times. The chain has TRBV15 and TRBJ2-3; 8 nucleotides align to TRBD1. There are 14 residues in the CDR3. Germline CDR1 reads LNHNV; CDR2 reads YYDKDF (reference sequence). V lost 2 bases and J lost 6; bases outside the gene matches: 4. Here the CDR3 DNA reads TGTGCCACCAGCAGACAGGGGGCTATTGATACGCAGTATTTT. Translated, it gives CATSRQGAIDTQYF.

This clonotype was counted many times. The J gene is TRBJ2-1, the V gene TRBV11-3; D call uncertain. Germline V CDR1 and CDR2: SGHNT, YENEEA. V lost 0 bases to trimming and J lost 6 bases, with 6 bases between them. CDR3 length equals 13 residues. The CDR3 nucleotides are TGTGCCAGCAGCTTAGACCAAAGCAATGAGCAGTTCTTC. Translation: CASSLDQSNEQFF. Drawing the rest from reference TRBV11-3 and TRBJ2-1, the complete variable domain is EAGVVQSPRYKIIEKKQPVAFWCNPISGHNTLYWYLQNLGQGPELLIRYENEEAVDDSQLPKDRFSAERLKGVDSTLKIQPAELGDSAVYLCASSLDQSNEQFFGPGTRLTVL.

This clonotype was observed a handful of times. This sequence joins TRBV28 and TRBJ2-5, with TRBD2 matching over 7 bases. The V segment lost 10 bases and the J segment 5 bases; nucleotides outside the gene matches: 10. Germline assignment: CDR1 MDHEN and CDR2 SYDVKM. The CDR3 length is 13 residues. This CDR3 is CAIAGLPGETQYF. CDR3 DNA sequence: TGTGCCATAGCGGGCCTCCCCGGGGAGACCCAGTACTTC.

This clonotype was seen repeatedly, ten times or more. This chain joins TRBV15 and TRBJ2-3; 9 nucleotides agree with TRBD2. Per germline, CDR1 LNHNV and CDR2 YYDKDF (reference sequence). The CDR3 covers 16 residues. J was trimmed by 2 bases and V by 3 bases; bases with no gene match: 6. The chain's CDR3 is CATSSDLAGDTDTQYF. The CDR3 region has the DNA TGTGCCACCAGCAGTGACTTAGCGGGAGACACAGATACGCAGTATTTT.

As regards this clonotype: This could be a read error, since a much larger clone is one nucleotide away. The chain couples TRBV7-2 to TRBJ2-7; maybe TRBD1 (5 bases). The CDR3 covers 14 residues. With 1 base removed from V and 3 bases from J, the gap between germline ends came to 10 bases. CDR1 is SGHTA, CDR2 FQGNSA, per germline. CDR3 coding DNA: TGTGCCAGCAGCTTAGATAGGGGTTACTACGAGCAGTACGTC. The encoded protein is CASSLDRGYYEQYV.

This clonotype was counted a few times. The chain employs TRBV7-2 and TRBJ1-4; D gene unclear. V was cut by 3 bases and J by 6 bases, with 11 bases left in between. Germline V gene lookup returns CDR1 SGHTA and CDR2 FQGNSA. The CDR3 is 14 residues long. The CDR3 region has the DNA TGTGCCAGCAGCTTGCCGGGTTTCTATGAAAAACTGTTTTTT. Translated, it gives CASSLPGFYEKLFF.

The table lists this clonotype with many counts. V usage is TRBV2 and J usage is TRBJ2-7; a weak D match, TRBD2 (6 bases). CDR1 and CDR2 (germline): SNHLY, FYNNEI. The V end was cut by 6 bases, the J end by 2 bases, with 8 bases between. The CDR3 length is 12 residues. The CDR3 is CASRAGPYEQYF. DNA for the CDR3: TGTGCCAGCAGGGCGGGACCCTACGAGCAGTACTTC.

The chain carries TRBV28 and TRBJ2-6, with D possibly called TRBD1 or TRBD2 (5 bases each). V dropped 6 bases and J dropped 1 base, with 13 bases sitting between them. This CDR3 comprises 16 residues. The germline CDR1 and CDR2 sequences are MDHEN and SYDVKM. The CDR3 is CASSTKGTSGANVLTF. CDR3 DNA sequence: TGTGCCAGCAGCACTAAAGGGACGTCTGGGGCCAACGTCCTGACTTTC.

This rearrangement joins TRBV6-2 or TRBV6-3 to TRBJ2-1, with 7 bases identical to TRBD2. Losses at the gene ends were 7 bases for V and 0 bases for J; bases not matched to a gene: 3. The CDR3 runs to 14 residues. In germline, CDR1 is MNHEY, CDR2 SVGEGT. CDR3 DNA: TGTGCCAGCAACGGCGGGAGCTCCTACAATGAGCAGTTCTTC. Translated: CASNGGSSYNEQFF.

This clonotype came up many times. Its ends do not fully match the called genes, so a read error is possible. V is TRBV5-1 and J is TRBJ1-4, with 7 nucleotides matching TRBD1. Germline V gene lookup returns CDR1 SGHRS and CDR2 YFSETQ. This CDR3 comprises 14 residues. The CDR3 here is CASSGDSTNEKLFF. The CDR3 coding sequence is TGTGCCAGCAGCGGGGACAGTACTAATGAAAAACTGTTTTTT.

This clonotype was seen at least ten times. The rearrangement links TRBV11-3 to TRBJ1-2; D may be TRBD1 (5 bases). Between the trimmed V and J ends, which lost 3 bases and 5 bases, there was a span of 13 bases. The CDR3 sequence is 14 residues long. Germline CDR1 SGHNT, CDR2 YENEEA. CDR3 DNA: TGTGCCAGCAGCTTGTGGGGGGAAGGTTATGGCTACACCTTC. Residues: CASSLWGEGYGYTF. Supplemented by reference TRBV11-3 and TRBJ1-2, the full variable domain reads EAGVVQSPRYKIIEKKQPVAFWCNPISGHNTLYWYLQNLGQGPELLIRYENEEAVDDSQLPKDRFSAERLKGVDSTLKIQPAELGDSAVYLCASSLWGEGYGYTFGSGTRLTVV.

This clonotype was seen at least ten times. The chain recombines TRBV11-2 with TRBJ1-1; 8 bases fit TRBD1. Unmatched junction bases numbered 6, after V lost 5 bases and J lost 4 bases. The CDR3 length is 14 residues. Germline loops: CDR1 SGHAT, CDR2 FQNNGV. The CDR3 nucleotides are TGTGCCAGCAGCGAGCAGGGGGCGAGCACTGAAGCTTTCTTT. Translation: CASSEQGASTEAFF.

The chain recombines TRBV12-3 or TRBV12-4 with TRBJ2-1; either TRBD1 or TRBD2 may fit D (6 bases each). Trimming stripped 1 base from V and 4 bases from J, with 32 bases between. This CDR3 region has 22 residues. CDR3 bases: TGTGCCAGCAGTTTAGGTCGGGGGCGGGTCAGGGACAAGGACGCCGGATACAATGAGCAGTTCTTC. This gives the protein CASSLGRGRVRDKDAGYNEQFF.